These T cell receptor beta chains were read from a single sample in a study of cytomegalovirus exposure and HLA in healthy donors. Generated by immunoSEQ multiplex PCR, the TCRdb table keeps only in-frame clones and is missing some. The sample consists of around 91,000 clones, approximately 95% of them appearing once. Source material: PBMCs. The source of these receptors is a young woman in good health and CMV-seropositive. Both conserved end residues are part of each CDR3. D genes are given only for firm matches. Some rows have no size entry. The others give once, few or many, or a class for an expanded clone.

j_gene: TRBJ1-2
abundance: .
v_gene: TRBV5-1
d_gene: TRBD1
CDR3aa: CASKIPTGSRYTF
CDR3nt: TGCGCCAGCAAAATTCCGACAGGGTCTCGCTACACCTTC

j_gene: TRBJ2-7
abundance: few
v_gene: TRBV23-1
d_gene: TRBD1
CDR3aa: CASSQPSTRCRGSGAEQYF
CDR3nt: TGCGCCAGCAGTCAACCAAGTACTCGATGCAGGGGGAGCGGAGCCGAGCAGTACTTC

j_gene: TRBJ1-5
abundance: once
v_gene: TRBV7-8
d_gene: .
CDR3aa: CASSPNTGSNQPQHF
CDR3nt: TGTGCCAGCAGCCCTAATACAGGGAGCAATCAGCCCCAGCATTTT

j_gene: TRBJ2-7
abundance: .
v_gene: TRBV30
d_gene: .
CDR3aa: CAWRGDSGGYEQYF
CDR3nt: TGTGCCTGGAGAGGTGATAGCGGAGGATACGAGCAGTACTTC

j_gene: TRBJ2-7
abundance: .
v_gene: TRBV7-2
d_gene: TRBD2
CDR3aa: CASSLPGLAGRYEQYF
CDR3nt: TGTGCCAGCAGCTTACCGGGACTAGCGGGTCGATACGAGCAGTACTTC

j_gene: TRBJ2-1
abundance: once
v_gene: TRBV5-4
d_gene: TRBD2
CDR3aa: CASSLTSAAYNEQFF
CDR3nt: TGTGCCAGCAGCTTGACTAGCGCTGCCTACAATGAGCAGTTCTTC

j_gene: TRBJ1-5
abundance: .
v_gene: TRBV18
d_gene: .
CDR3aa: CASSPQGSNQPQHF
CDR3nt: TGTGCCAGCTCACCTCAGGGTAGCAATCAGCCCCAGCATTTT

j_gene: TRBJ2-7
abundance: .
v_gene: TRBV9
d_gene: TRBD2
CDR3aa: CASSVGTSGGYEQYF
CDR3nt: TGTGCCAGCAGCGTCGGGACTAGCGGGGGCTACGAGCAGTACTTC

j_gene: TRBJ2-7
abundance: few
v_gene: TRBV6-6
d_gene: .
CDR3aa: CASTLDSLYEQYF
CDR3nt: TGTGCCAGCACCCTGGACAGTCTCTACGAGCAGTACTTC

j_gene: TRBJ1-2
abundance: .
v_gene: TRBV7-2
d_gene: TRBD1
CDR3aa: CASSEGAGGYGYTF
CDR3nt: TGTGCCAGCAGCGAGGGGGCCGGGGGCTATGGCTACACCTTC

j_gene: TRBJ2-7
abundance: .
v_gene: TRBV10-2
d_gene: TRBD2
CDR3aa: CASSRLAGDYEQYF
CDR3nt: TGCGCCAGCAGTCGGCTAGCGGGCGACTACGAGCAGTACTTC

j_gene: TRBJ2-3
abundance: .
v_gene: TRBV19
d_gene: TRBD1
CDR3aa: CASSTNRGRDTQYF
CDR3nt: TGTGCCAGTAGTACAAACAGGGGTAGGGATACGCAGTATTTT

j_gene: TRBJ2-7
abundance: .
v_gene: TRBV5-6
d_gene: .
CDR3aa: CASSFRGTGSYEQYF
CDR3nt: TGTGCCAGCAGCTTCAGGGGAACGGGCTCCTACGAGCAGTACTTC

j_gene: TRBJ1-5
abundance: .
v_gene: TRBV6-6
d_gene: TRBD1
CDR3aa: CASLEGASNQPQHF
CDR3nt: TGTGCCAGCCTTGAGGGGGCTAGCAATCAGCCCCAGCATTTT

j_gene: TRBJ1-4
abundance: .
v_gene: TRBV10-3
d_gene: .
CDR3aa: CAVGQTNEKLFF
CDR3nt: TGTGCCGTCGGACAGACTAATGAAAAACTGTTTTTT

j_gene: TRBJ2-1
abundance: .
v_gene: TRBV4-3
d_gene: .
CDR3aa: CASSQDLSFSYNEQFF
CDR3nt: TGCGCCAGCAGCCAAGATCTGAGCTTCTCCTACAATGAGCAGTTCTTC

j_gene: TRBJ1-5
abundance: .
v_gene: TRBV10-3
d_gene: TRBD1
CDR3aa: CAISESDRGRNQPQHF
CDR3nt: TGTGCCATCAGTGAGTCCGACAGGGGGCGAAATCAGCCCCAGCATTTT

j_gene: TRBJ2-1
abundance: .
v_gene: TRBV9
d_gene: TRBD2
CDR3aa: CASSSEPPGLAGQQNYNEQFF
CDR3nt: TGTGCCAGCAGCTCAGAACCCCCCGGGCTAGCGGGACAACAGAATTACAATGAGCAGTTCTTC

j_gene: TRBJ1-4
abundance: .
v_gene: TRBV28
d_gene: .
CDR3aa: CASSSDGRREKLFF
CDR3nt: TGTGCCAGCAGTTCCGACGGGAGGAGAGAAAAACTGTTTTTT

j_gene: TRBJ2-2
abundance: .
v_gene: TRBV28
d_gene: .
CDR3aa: CASRMGGAGELFF
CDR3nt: TGTGCCAGCAGAATGGGGGGAGCCGGGGAGCTGTTTTTT

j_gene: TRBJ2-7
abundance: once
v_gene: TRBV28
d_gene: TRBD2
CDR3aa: CASSLWASGRAREQYF
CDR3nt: TGTGCCAGCAGTTTATGGGCTAGCGGGAGGGCCCGGGAGCAGTACTTC

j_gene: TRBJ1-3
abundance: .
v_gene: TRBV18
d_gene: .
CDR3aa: CASSTGSGGNTIYF
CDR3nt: TGTGCCAGCTCAACAGGGTCAGGGGGAAACACCATATATTTT

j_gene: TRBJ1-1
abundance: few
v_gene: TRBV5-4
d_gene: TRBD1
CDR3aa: CASSIRQGAFTEAFF
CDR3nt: TGTGCCAGCAGCATTCGACAGGGGGCGTTCACTGAAGCTTTCTTT

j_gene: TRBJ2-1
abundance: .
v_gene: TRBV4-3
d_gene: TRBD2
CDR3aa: CASSTGTSGRTYNEQFF
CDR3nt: TGCGCCAGCAGCACCGGGACTAGCGGGAGAACCTACAATGAGCAGTTCTTC

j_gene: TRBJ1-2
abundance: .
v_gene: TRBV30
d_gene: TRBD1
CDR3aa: CAWSGTGGYTF
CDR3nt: TGTGCCTGGAGTGGGACAGGGGGCTACACCTTC

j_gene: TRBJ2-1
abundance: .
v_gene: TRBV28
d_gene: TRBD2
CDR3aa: CASSLLAGGSYNEQFF
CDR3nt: TGTGCCAGCAGCCTCTTAGCGGGAGGCTCCTACAATGAGCAGTTCTTC

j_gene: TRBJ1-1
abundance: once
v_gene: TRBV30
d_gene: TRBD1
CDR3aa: CAWSRTGVITEAFF
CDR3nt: TGTGCCTGGAGTCGGACAGGAGTCATCACTGAAGCTTTCTTT

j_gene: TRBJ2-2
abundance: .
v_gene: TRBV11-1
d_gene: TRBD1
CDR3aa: CASSRYRGRAGELFF
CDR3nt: TGTGCCAGCAGCCGTTACAGGGGTAGGGCCGGGGAGCTGTTTTTT